The 17 T cell receptor beta chains reported below all come from one sample, sequenced in a study of blood T cell repertoires in COVID-19 (dated by TCRdb to 2019 to 2021). The library relied on the immunoSEQ multiplex PCR assay. Not all clones reach the TCRdb copy of this immuneACCESS table, which keeps in-frame sequences only. Checked studies attribute under half of the gap to unresolved V genes and leave the rest unexplained. The sample table shows about 120,000 clones, and around 85% are seen once. 3.9% of the sample is held by the ten biggest clonotypes. The sequencing input was peripheral blood. All receptors come from a man aged 60 to 69 with acute or convalescent COVID-19.

The chain links TRBV5-6 to TRBJ2-1, with D unclear. Trimming took off 4 bases at V and 6 bases at J, with 11 bases between the two ends. This CDR3 has 13 amino acids. CDR1 SGHDT and CDR2 YYEEEE come from the germline V gene. The DNA of the CDR3 is TGTGCCAGCAGCCTGGCAGATGGCAATGAGCAGTTCTTC. It translates to CASSLADGNEQFF.

This chain connects TRBV6-1 to TRBJ2-5; the match to TRBD1 covers 7 bases. V gave up 3 bases and J gave up 5 bases; unmatched junction bases: 6. The CDR3 is made up of 14 amino acids. Germline assignment: CDR1 MNHNS and CDR2 SASEGT. CDR3 sequence (DNA): TGTGCCAGCAGTGATGTGACAGGGCGGGAGACCCAGTACTTC. The encoded protein is CASSDVTGRETQYF.

V gene TRBV12-3 or TRBV12-4 combines with J gene TRBJ1-1; D gene uncertain. V was cut by 6 bases and J by 1 base, with 6 bases left in between. The CDR3 consists of 12 residues. The CDR3 reads CASSLGNTEAFF. CDR3 in DNA: TGTGCCAGCAGCCTAGGGAACACTGAAGCTTTCTTT.

The chain recombines TRBV4-3 with TRBJ1-5; D uncertain. The V end lost 2 bases, the J end lost 7 bases, and 12 bases lay between the germline ends. The CDR3 runs 14 residues. Per germline, CDR1 LGHNA and CDR2 YSLEER. The CDR3 sequence: CASSQSGTGQPQHF. CDR3 nucleotide sequence: TGCGCCAGCAGCCAATCGGGTACCGGCCAGCCCCAGCATTTT.

This sequence joins TRBV6-5 and TRBJ1-1, with a weak D call TRBD1 (5 bases). Trimming pared 5 bases from V and 0 bases from J, leaving 10 bases between. Germline V CDR1 and CDR2: MNHEY, SVGAGI. This CDR3 has 14 amino acids. The CDR3 is CASSPTTVNTEAFF. CDR3 in DNA: TGTGCCAGCAGTCCCACGACAGTGAACACTGAAGCTTTCTTT.

This clone has a handful of counts. This CDR3 is also generated by other DNA sequences in the sample. The chain combines TRBV19 with TRBJ1-5; 8 bases align to TRBD1. Germline V gene data show CDR1 as LNHDA and CDR2 as SQIVND (reference sequence). The trim removed 6 bases at V and 2 bases at J, leaving 3 bases unmatched. This CDR3 has 14 residues. CDR3 sequence (DNA): TGTGCCAGTAGCCCGACAGGGGGCAATCAGCCCCAGCATTTT. It specifies CASSPTGGNQPQHF.

J is TRBJ2-4 and V is TRBV7-2; 8 positions agree with TRBD2. V lost 3 bases and J lost 7; bases outside the gene matches: 5. CDR3 length equals 14 residues. The germline V gene has CDR1 SGHTA and CDR2 FQGNSA. The CDR3 region is CASSLGRGRNIQYF. In DNA, the CDR3 is TGTGCCAGCAGCTTGGGACGCGGGAGGAACATTCAGTACTTC.

The chain combines TRBV7-9 with TRBJ2-1, with TRBD2 matching over 8 bases. The CDR3 contains 17 residues. J was trimmed by 4 bases and V by 6 bases; bases with no gene match: 14. Germline V lookup: CDR1 SEHNR, CDR2 FQNEAQ (reference sequence). CDR3: CASSSPGRALGYNEQFF. DNA for the CDR3: TGTGCCAGCAGTTCCCCCGGGAGGGCCCTGGGGTACAATGAGCAGTTCTTC.

A few counts support this clone. The chain is built from TRBV11-2 and TRBJ1-1; D is unclear. CDR1 and CDR2 (germline): SGHAT, FQNNGV. Trimming stripped 3 bases from V and 0 bases from J, with 14 bases between. The CDR3 spans 16 residues. The CDR3 spells CASSLSGQALNTEAFF. The DNA of the CDR3 is TGTGCCAGCAGCTTGAGCGGGCAGGCCTTGAACACTGAAGCTTTCTTT.

This rearrangement joins TRBV28 to TRBJ2-7; D possibly corresponds to TRBD2 (5 bases). The CDR3 consists of 18 residues. Germline lookup yields CDR1 MDHEN and CDR2 SYDVKM. The V and J ends lost 1 base and 9 bases respectively, with 28 bases between them. The CDR3: CASSLYVAGYASIKVQYF. The CDR3, as DNA: TGTGCCAGCAGTTTATATGTGGCGGGTTATGCGTCTATAAAAGTGCAGTACTTC.

This chain connects TRBV14 to TRBJ1-6; D gene unclear. The CDR3 is 15 amino acids. Germline V gives CDR1 SGHDN, CDR2 FVKESK. V gave up 0 bases and J gave up 0 bases, with 3 bases separating them. As DNA, the CDR3 is TGTGCCAGCAGCCAAGACAGCTCCTATAATTCACCCCTCCACTTT. Its protein is CASSQDSSYNSPLHF.

In this sample, this clone turned up once. The CDR3 coding sequence is TGTGCCACCAGCGAGGACAGGGGGAACCAAGAGACCCAGTACTTC. Its protein product is CATSEDRGNQETQYF. V usage is TRBV15 and J usage is TRBJ2-5, with 10 positions matching TRBD1. J lost 0 bases, V lost 5 bases, and 3 bases had no gene match. The germline CDR1 and CDR2 sequences are LNHNV and YYDKDF (reference sequence). The CDR3 runs 15 residues.

The chain couples TRBV10-3 to TRBJ1-4, with D perhaps TRBD1 (6 bases). The CDR3 is 14 amino acids. Germline CDR1 is ENHRY and CDR2 is SYGVKD. Trimming shortened V by 3 bases and J by 8 bases, and 13 bases separated the two germline ends. CDR3 amino acids: CAISEGQGQEKLFF. CDR3 in DNA: TGTGCCATCAGTGAAGGGCAGGGGCAGGAAAAACTGTTTTTT.

The chain couples TRBV28 to TRBJ1-6, with D possibly matching TRBD1 (6 bases). CDR1 and CDR2 from the germline V gene are MDHEN and SYDVKM. V lost 7 bases to trimming and J lost 0 bases, with 10 bases between them. This CDR3 has 15 residues. CDR3 coding DNA: TGTGCCAGCAATACAGGGAGCTCCTATAATTCACCCCTCCACTTT. Its protein is CASNTGSSYNSPLHF.

The chain links TRBV7-2 to TRBJ1-2; TRBD1 matches 9 bases. From germline, CDR1 is SGHTA and CDR2 FQGNSA. The CDR3 consists of 15 residues. V gave up 5 bases and J gave up 4 bases; unmatched junction bases: 8. CDR3 residues: CASSPAPGQGYGYTF. CDR3 coding DNA: TGTGCCAGCAGCCCCGCCCCGGGACAGGGCTATGGCTACACCTTC.

This chain links TRBV28 with TRBJ1-2; the D is unclear. Germline V CDR1 and CDR2: MDHEN, SYDVKM. V was pared by 3 bases and J by 0 bases, with 8 bases between. The CDR3 totals 14 residues. CDR3 in DNA: TGTGCCAGCAGTTTCGCGGCAACTAACTATGGCTACACCTTC. Protein sequence: CASSFAATNYGYTF.

The chain uses TRBV5-1 and TRBJ2-3; the match to TRBD2 covers 8 bases. V gave up 3 bases and J gave up 0 bases; unmatched junction bases: 3. The length of the CDR3 is 15 residues. Germline CDR1 and CDR2: SGHRS and YFSETQ. The CDR3 DNA follows: TGCGCCAGCAGCTCTGGACTAGCTAGCACAGATACGCAGTATTTT. Amino acids: CASSSGLASTDTQYF.